The present entry profiles one TCR beta chain with its context. What it recognizes is unknown. With 60 Vbeta and 13 Jbeta primers, the PCR was carried out. In the study's own analysis: Around 12 million of around 85 million unique TCR beta chains were shared, per a later count. Some clones are missing from TCRdb's copy, which holds only in-frame ones; the method was immunoSEQ multiplex PCR. Clonal size and the V and J genes are those of that table, whereas D and trimming came from the DNA. The profile shows 100,000 or so clones, over 65% of them singletons. The data are from a study of cytomegalovirus exposure and HLA in healthy donors. Findings of the study overall: A later analysis appeared to link common viral pathogens to several of the most significant clusters. Altogether, 164 TCR beta chains were recorded as cytomegalovirus-associated.

Per germline, CDR1 WNHNN and CDR2 SYGVQD (reference sequence). This CDR3 is 17 amino acids long. Trimming left V 5 bases short and J 3 bases short, with 19 bases between. The chain joins TRBV10-1 to TRBJ2-2; a weak D match, TRBD1 (5 bases). The TCR sequence derives from a female donor in good health and CMV-seronegative. Sequencing used PBMCs. The CDR3, as DNA: TGCGCCAGCAGTTCACCCAGGGCAGGAGCACACACCGGGGAGCTGTTTTTT. It is translated as CASSSPRAGAHTGELFF.